This T cell receptor beta chain was recovered during a study of T cell responses to AZD1222 COVID-19 vaccine. Some clones are missing from TCRdb's copy, which holds only in-frame ones; the method was immunoSEQ multiplex PCR. The sample shows 170,000 or so clones, about nine tenths of them seen only once. This CDR3 contains 16 residues. Trimming took 5 bases from V and 9 from J; bases not matched to a gene: 15. The germline V gene encodes CDR1 LNHDA and CDR2 SQIVND (reference sequence). This material consisted of peripheral blood, taken on day 0 of AZD1222 vaccination. This receptor was taken from an adult in good health. This chain links TRBV19 with TRBJ1-5, with 8 bases identical to TRBD1. CDR3 in amino acids: CASSSLGQVFESPQHF. CDR3 coding DNA: TGTGCCAGTAGTTCTTTGGGACAGGTGTTTGAATCGCCCCAGCATTTT.